The 11 T cell receptor beta chains below all came from one sample that was sequenced in a study of T cell repertoires in cytomegalovirus infection. TCRdb analysed the reads with MiXCR anew, one entry per CDR3 protein. The sample holds about 310,000 distinct CDR3 sequences, roughly 25% seen once. These receptors have no known antigen. Sample: cultured PBMCs, taken from culture after CMV antigen stimulation. These receptors were obtained from a human donor in good health (CMV status not recorded). Some clones in this sample may be carry-over from other donors' samples.

The gene calls are TRBV30 and TRBJ2-5; D is unclear. The CDR3 totals 13 residues. Germline V lookup: CDR1 GTSNPN, CDR2 SVGIG (reference sequence). V lost 0 bases, J lost 3 bases, and 8 bases lay in between. CDR3 region: CAWSVGSEETQYF. CDR3 coding DNA: TGTGCCTGGAGTGTAGGCAGCGAAGAGACCCAGTACTTC.

CDR3 bases: TGCAGTGCTAGGGCGGACAGGGGGTCGGGGACCCAGTACTTC. This codes for CSARADRGSGTQYF. The gene calls are TRBV20-1 and TRBJ2-5; 10 nucleotides agree with TRBD1. Trimming at V came to 3 bases and at J to 7 bases, leaving 8 bases not matched to a gene. This CDR3 is 14 amino acids long. Germline CDR1 and CDR2: DFQATT and SNEGSKA (reference sequence).

The V call is TRBV11-2, the J call TRBJ2-3; possibly TRBD2 for D (6 bases). CDR1 is SGHAT, CDR2 FQNNGV, per germline. V gave up 8 bases and J gave up 0 bases, with 6 bases separating them. The CDR3 spans 12 residues. The CDR3 is CASAGSTDTQYF. CDR3 bases: TGTGCCAGCGCGGGAAGCACAGATACGCAGTATTTT.

This clonotype has more than one count but fewer than ten. The J gene is TRBJ2-2, the V gene TRBV7-2; 11 positions agree with TRBD2. The CDR3 runs 16 residues. Unmatched junction bases numbered 7, after V lost 5 bases and J lost 5 bases. Germline V gene lookup returns CDR1 SGHTA and CDR2 FQGNSA. The CDR3 reads CASSPGIAGGTGELFF. The CDR3 region has the DNA TGTGCCAGCAGCCCCGGGATAGCGGGAGGGACCGGGGAGCTGTTTTTT.

This clonotype was seen more than once but under ten times. This chain uses TRBV6-5 with TRBJ2-2; a possible D gene is TRBD1 (6 bases). V lost 5 bases and J lost 5, with 15 bases in between. Germline values: CDR1 MNHEY, CDR2 SVGAGI. The CDR3 totals 15 residues. DNA of the CDR3: TGTGCCAGCAGTCAGGGGACCGTCAGGACCGGGGAGCTGTTTTTT. Protein product: CASSQGTVRTGELFF.

This chain joins TRBV11-2 and TRBJ2-7, with 10 bases that match TRBD1. Looked up from germline, CDR1 is SGHAT and CDR2 is FQNNGV. The CDR3 length is 14 residues. The V gene end was trimmed by 5 bases and the J gene end by 4 bases; junction bases not matched to a gene: 5. CDR3 DNA sequence: TGTGCCAGCAGCGTACGACAGGGGGCTTACGAGCAGTACGTC. Translating it yields CASSVRQGAYEQYV.

The chain joins TRBV4-1 to TRBJ2-7; the D is unclear. CDR1 is MGHRA and CDR2 is YSYEKL in the germline V gene. The CDR3 covers 11 residues. V lost 3 bases to trimming and J lost 6 bases, with 6 bases between them. CDR3 in DNA: TGCGCCAGCAGCCAGCGTGCCGAGCAGTACTTC. This encodes CASSQRAEQYF.

The rearrangement joins TRBV12-3 or TRBV12-4 to TRBJ2-5, with unresolved D. The CDR3 runs 12 residues. V lost 5 bases and J lost 9, with 13 bases in between. The CDR3: CASSPYLEAQYF. The CDR3 DNA follows: TGTGCCAGCAGTCCCTACCTTGAGGCCCAGTACTTC.

In this sample, this clonotype turned up a few times. The V and J genes are TRBV2 and TRBJ1-5; D not resolved. Germline CDR1 is SNHLY and CDR2 is FYNNEI. This CDR3 spans 15 amino acids. The V gene lost 4 bases and the J gene lost 3 bases, with 13 bases spanning the gap. The CDR3 spells CASSVNRLINQPQHF. Written as DNA, the CDR3 is TGTGCCAGCAGTGTCAACAGACTCATCAATCAGCCCCAGCATTTT.

This clonotype was recorded a few times. This chain uses TRBV10-3 with TRBJ1-2; D gene uncertain. The CDR3 contains 13 residues. The germline gives CDR1 ENHRY, CDR2 SYGVKD. The V gene lost 4 bases and the J gene lost 0 bases, with 6 bases spanning the gap. CDR3 DNA sequence: TGTGCCATCAGTGGCGCACCTAACTATGGCTACACCTTC. Translated: CAISGAPNYGYTF.

CDR3 nucleotide sequence: TGTGCCATCAGTGGAGGGGACAACGGGAACACTGAAGCTTTCTTT. Translated: CAISGGDNGNTEAFF. The V call is TRBV10-3, the J call TRBJ1-1; perhaps TRBD1 as D (6 bases). Trimming cost V 4 bases and J 1 base, with 13 bases left between them. The germline CDR1 and CDR2 sequences are ENHRY and SYGVKD. The CDR3 is 15 amino acids.